One T cell receptor beta chain is described in this entry. Its specificity is not known. The template used for profiling TCR beta VDJ and CDR3 was genomic DNA. In TCRdb, the reads were re-called with MiXCR into one record per CDR3 protein. The sample includes roughly 250,000 distinct CDR3 sequences, 47% of them seen just once. Unmatched junction bases numbered 2, after V lost 3 bases and J lost 5 bases. This CDR3 contains 13 residues. Looked up from germline, CDR1 is MRHNA and CDR2 is SNTAGT. The sample is drawn from a study of CD8+CD57+ T cells in acquired aplastic anemia. Study background: The DNA of sorted CD4+ and CD8+ cells averaged 3.2 ug. Study-wide results and limits: There were twenty-nine CD8+ CDR3 sequences that occurred in both patients and controls.

Those patients picked for sequencing had displayed CD8+CD57+ cell expansion on flow cytometry. Sampling of blood occurred while the patients had still received no therapy. The V call is TRBV6-4, the J call TRBJ2-5, with 8 positions matching TRBD1. The specimen sequenced was sorted CD4+, CD8+, or CD8+CD57+ T cells (not recorded which) from PBMCs. The TCR sequence derives from a human donor with aplastic anemia. The CDR3 loop reads CASSEGDRETQYF. The CDR3, as DNA: TGTGCCAGCAGTGAGGGGGACAGGGAGACCCAGTACTTC.